The 14 T cell receptor beta chains given below trace back to one sample, sequenced in a study of blood T cell repertoires in COVID-19. Sequencing was performed with immunoSEQ multiplex PCR; in TCRdb, only in-frame clones are kept and a portion is missing. The repertoire holds around 200,000 clones, with roughly nine tenths as singletons. Input material: peripheral blood. These TCRs come from a man between 35 and 55 years old with acute or convalescent COVID-19.

The chain employs TRBV21-1 and TRBJ1-3. TRBV21-1 is labeled a pseudogene. The CDR3 length is 13 residues. This CDR3 reads CGRRGTPGNTIYF. CDR3 nucleotide sequence: TGTGGTCGGCGGGGGACCCCTGGAAACACCATATATTTT.

This clone occurred once. The chain employs TRBV6-2 or TRBV6-3 and TRBJ2-5; 10 nucleotides agree with TRBD2. V lost 5 bases, J lost 4 bases, and 10 bases stayed unmatched. The germline V gene encodes CDR1 MNHEY and CDR2 SVGEGT. CDR3 size: 16 residues. The CDR3 is CASSPPLAGGGETQYF. The CDR3 nucleotides read TGTGCCAGCAGTCCCCCCTTAGCGGGGGGTGGAGAGACCCAGTACTTC.

J is TRBJ2-6 and V is TRBV5-1, with D maybe TRBD1 (6 bases). This CDR3 has 15 residues. V lost 5 bases and J 2 bases, leaving 11 bases between the germline ends. Germline CDR1 is SGHRS and CDR2 is YFSETQ. This CDR3 reads CASRTGSTGANVLTF. The CDR3 DNA is TGCGCCAGCAGAACAGGGTCTACTGGGGCCAACGTCCTGACTTTC.

This chain uses TRBV5-1 with TRBJ1-1; D unclear. This CDR3 has 14 amino acids. V lost 0 bases to trimming and J lost 3 bases, with 9 bases between them. Germline loops: CDR1 SGHRS, CDR2 YFSETQ. The chain's CDR3 is CASSLAGADTEAFF. The CDR3 DNA reads as TGCGCCAGCAGCTTGGCCGGAGCTGACACTGAAGCTTTCTTT.

This chain joins TRBV2 and TRBJ1-1, with a possible D match to TRBD1 (6 bases). Trimming removed 6 bases at V and 3 bases at J, with 11 bases between. Germline assignment: CDR1 SNHLY and CDR2 FYNNEI. This CDR3 has 13 residues. The CDR3 reads CASRPTGYTEAFF. The CDR3, as DNA: TGTGCCAGCAGGCCCACAGGGTACACTGAAGCTTTCTTT.

The J gene is TRBJ2-1, the V gene TRBV7-2, with TRBD2 identical over 9 bases. Trimming at V came to 3 bases and at J to 7 bases, leaving 7 bases not matched to a gene. The CDR3 sequence is 15 residues long. Germline-derived CDR1 and CDR2 are SGHTA and FQGNSA. This CDR3 is CASSFNSGGRNEQFF. CDR3 DNA sequence: TGTGCCAGCAGCTTTAATAGCGGGGGTAGGAATGAGCAGTTCTTC.

The chain recombines TRBV18 with TRBJ1-5, with TRBD1 matching 7 bases. V gave up 4 bases and J gave up 4 bases; unmatched junction bases: 10. CDR1 is KGHSH and CDR2 is LQKENI in the germline V gene. CDR3 length: 16 amino acids. CDR3 protein: CASSLNLPGQNQPQHF. Written as DNA, the CDR3 is TGTGCCAGCTCACTAAATCTTCCGGGACAGAATCAGCCCCAGCATTTT.

The chain joins TRBV27 to TRBJ1-1, with 8 bases fitting TRBD1. The germline V gene has CDR1 MNHEY and CDR2 SMNVEV (reference sequence). The CDR3 covers 15 residues. V lost 5 bases, J lost 5 bases, and 10 bases stayed unmatched. CDR3 nucleotides: TGTGCCAGCAGTCTTGGGACAGGTTCGGGAACTGAAGCTTTCTTT. This codes for CASSLGTGSGTEAFF.

The chain carries TRBV6-1 and TRBJ2-1; 9 positions agree with TRBD2. Germline V CDR1 and CDR2: MNHNS, SASEGT. This CDR3 contains 17 residues. V was clipped by 4 bases and J by 0 bases; unmatched bases: 7. CDR3 loop: CASSAVVAGASYNEQFF. CDR3 nucleotides: TGTGCCAGCAGTGCTGTAGTAGCGGGGGCCTCCTACAATGAGCAGTTCTTC.

The CDR3 here is CASSLPQAVNYEQYF. For the CDR3, the DNA is TGTGCCAGCAGCTTACCACAAGCGGTGAACTACGAGCAGTACTTC. This sequence joins TRBV5-5 and TRBJ2-7, with D tentatively TRBD2 (5 bases). CDR1 SGHKS and CDR2 YYEKEE come from the germline V gene (reference sequence). The CDR3 spans 15 residues. The germline V and J ends were trimmed by 2 bases and 3 bases, with 15 bases remaining between them.

This rearrangement joins TRBV27 to TRBJ1-6; TRBD1 might be the D (6 bases). Looked up from germline, CDR1 is MNHEY and CDR2 is SMNVEV (reference sequence). The CDR3 is 17 amino acids. Trimming cost V 1 base and J 3 bases, with 13 bases left between them. The CDR3 is CASSLWLRGNYNSPLHF. CDR3 in DNA: TGTGCCAGCAGTTTATGGTTGAGGGGGAACTATAATTCACCCCTCCACTTT.

V gene TRBV7-9 combines with J gene TRBJ1-1, with a tentative D call TRBD1 (5 bases). The CDR3 sequence is 15 residues long. Germline values: CDR1 SEHNR, CDR2 FQNEAQ (reference sequence). V lost 4 bases and J 5 bases, leaving 17 bases between the germline ends. The CDR3 region is CASSYGGAPGTEAFF. CDR3 DNA: TGTGCCAGCAGCTACGGCGGGGCTCCCGGAACTGAAGCTTTCTTT.

The gene calls are TRBV9 and TRBJ2-5, with D perhaps matching TRBD2 (6 bases). The length of the CDR3 is 14 residues. V dropped 0 bases and J dropped 5 bases, with 11 bases sitting between them. Germline V lookup: CDR1 SGDLS, CDR2 YYNGEE. CDR3 nucleotide sequence: TGTGCCAGCAGCGTAGGAGGGACTGTCGAGACCCAGTACTTC. It translates to CASSVGGTVETQYF. The whole variable domain, remainder taken from reference TRBV9 and TRBJ2-5, is DSGVTQTPKHLITATGQRVTLRCSPRSGDLSVYWYQQSLDQGLQFLIQYYNGEERAKGNILERFSAQQFPDLHSELNLSSLELGDSALYFCASSVGGTVETQYFGPGTRLLVL.

This chain connects TRBV19 to TRBJ1-1, with D unclear. Deletions cut 1 base from V and 1 base from J, with 4 bases between. CDR1 and CDR2 from the germline V gene are LNHDA and SQIVND (reference sequence). This CDR3 is 13 amino acids long. CDR3 in DNA: TGTGCCAGTAGTATAGCAGAGAACACTGAAGCTTTCTTT. Amino acids: CASSIAENTEAFF. The whole variable domain, filled in from reference TRBV19 and TRBJ1-1, reads DGGITQSPKYLFRKEGQNVTLSCEQNLNHDAMYWYRQDPGQGLRLIYYSQIVNDFQKGDIAEGYSVSREKKESFPLTVTSAQKNPTAFYLCASSIAENTEAFFGQGTRLTVV.